This T cell receptor beta chain came from a study of vaccination effects on CD4 cells after COVID-19. The method was immunoSEQ multiplex PCR; TCRdb's version includes in-frame clones alone and lacks a portion of them. The sample yields 35,000 to 50,000 clones, roughly two thirds seen once. This clone occurred once. No antigen is known for it. In the ViraFEST assay, antigen-specific CD4+ clonotypes were identified by expansion after peptide-pool stimulation. The authors isolated CD4+ T cells after approximately 9 days of culture. Nucleocapsid antibody tests were negative, and the vaccine recipients had no prior SARS-CoV-2 infection. Cultures of about 2 million PBMC per well contained 9 to 10 IU/ml IL-2 plus 10 ug/ml peptides. The CDR3 totals 14 residues. From germline, CDR1 is GTSNPN and CDR2 SVGIG (reference sequence). V was clipped by 0 bases and J by 2 bases; unmatched bases: 2. Study results and caveats: Pronounced clonal contraction occurred in clones induced by infection and by vaccine late after vaccination. Few convalescent patients, and no early post-infection timepoints, were available to the study. Researchers report that only 1 of 255 vaccine-induced clones in healthy vaccinees cross-reacted with common cold coronaviruses.

The rearrangement links TRBV30 to TRBJ1-2, with 8 bases fitting TRBD1. The sequence derives from a human donor who received a COVID-19 vaccine. The starting material was CD4+ T cells from PBMCs cultured with HCoV-OC43 spike peptides, obtained before COVID-19 vaccination. Subset noted: HCoV-OC43 spike overlapping peptide pool stimulation. CDR3 nucleotide sequence: TGTGCCTGGAGTGTACGGGACAGGAACTATGGCTACACCTTC. It codes for CAWSVRDRNYGYTF.